This record covers a single T cell receptor beta chain. Its antigen is still unknown. This entry is derived from a study of T cells in localized non-small cell lung cancer. Trimming took 2 bases from V and 9 from J; bases not matched to a gene: 12. This CDR3 contains 15 residues. Germline lookup yields CDR1 KGHSH and CDR2 LQKENI. Points from the study as a whole: A higher density of T cells in blood coincided with extended overall survival.

This table comes from immunoSEQ multiplex PCR, and its TCRdb copy is limited to in-frame clones, with some not included. The profile shows over 35,000 clones, about 86% of them singletons. The gene calls are TRBV18 and TRBJ2-5, with 7 bases that match TRBD2. Sequences were derived from peripheral blood mononuclear cells, sampled before any cancer treatment. The TCR comes from a male donor at least 60 years old with stage II lung adenocarcinoma. The CDR3 loop reads CASSPERDLWEAQYF. The CDR3, as DNA: TGTGCCAGCTCACCAGAGCGGGATTTGTGGGAGGCCCAGTACTTC.